One sample yielded the 32 T cell receptor beta chains listed below, sequenced in a study of cytomegalovirus exposure and HLA in healthy donors. TCRdb's copy holds only in-frame clones and misses some; the assay was immunoSEQ multiplex PCR. The repertoire holds 150,000 to 200,000 clones, with 86% as singletons. Sequencing was done on a sample of PBMCs. These receptors were collected from a woman aged 18-30 years in good health and CMV-seronegative.

This chain joins TRBV18 and TRBJ1-4, with TRBD1 identical over 9 bases. The ends lost 5 bases at V and 5 bases at J; junction bases unmatched: 6. CDR1 and CDR2 from the germline V gene are KGHSH and LQKENI. The CDR3 runs to 15 residues. CDR3 bases: TGTGCCAGCTCATCGACAGGGGGGGTAAATGAAAAACTGTTTTTT. Amino acids: CASSSTGGVNEKLFF.

This chain links TRBV12-5 with TRBJ1-4; TRBD1 might be the D (5 bases). There are 12 residues in the CDR3. From germline, CDR1 is LGHNT and CDR2 FRNRAP. V dropped 9 bases and J dropped 3 bases, with 8 bases sitting between them. This chain's CDR3 is CARWDSNEKLFF. CDR3 nucleotides: TGTGCTAGATGGGACTCTAATGAAAAACTGTTTTTT. Variable domain in full (rest from reference TRBV12-5 and TRBJ1-4): DARVTQTPRHKVTEMGQEVTMRCQPILGHNTVFWYRQTMMQGLELLAYFRNRAPLDDSGMPKDRFSAEMPDATLATLKIQPSEPRDSAVYFCARWDSNEKLFFGSGTQLSVL.

The chain couples TRBV27 to TRBJ2-1; a weak D match, TRBD2 (6 bases). CDR1 MNHEY and CDR2 SMNVEV come from the germline V gene (reference sequence). CDR3 length: 14 residues. The V and J ends lost 4 bases and 7 bases respectively, with 14 bases between them. CDR3 amino acids: CASSYSGLENEQFF. The DNA of the CDR3 is TGTGCCAGCAGTTATAGCGGCCTTGAGAATGAGCAGTTCTTC.

V usage is TRBV6-5 and J usage is TRBJ2-7; 7 bases fit TRBD1. This CDR3 has 13 residues. CDR1 and CDR2 from the germline V gene are MNHEY and SVGAGI. J lost 5 bases, V lost 6 bases, and 7 bases had no gene match. The chain's CDR3 is CASRDSTGNEQYF. In nucleotides, the CDR3 is TGTGCCAGCAGAGACTCGACAGGGAACGAGCAGTACTTC.

The chain uses TRBV5-1 and TRBJ1-6; 7 nucleotides match TRBD1. Germline CDR1 SGHRS, CDR2 YFSETQ. This CDR3 contains 15 residues. Unmatched junction bases numbered 3, after V lost 4 bases and J lost 2 bases. CDR3 sequence reads: CASSIGQAYNSPLHF. CDR3 nucleotides: TGCGCCAGCAGCATTGGACAGGCCTATAATTCACCCCTCCACTTT.

This rearrangement joins TRBV2 to TRBJ2-2; 7 bases match TRBD2. J lost 3 bases, V lost 5 bases, and 15 bases had no gene match. This CDR3 contains 18 residues. Germline CDR1 reads SNHLY; CDR2 reads FYNNEI. The CDR3 DNA sequence: TGTGCCAGCAGTTCCAGCCCTAGACTAGCCCCTTACACCGGGGAGCTGTTTTTT. Its translation: CASSSSPRLAPYTGELFF.

The gene calls are TRBV6-5 and TRBJ1-5; tentatively, D is TRBD1 (5 bases). The ends were cut back, 6 bases at V and 4 bases at J, with 10 bases in the middle. This CDR3 spans 13 amino acids. In germline, CDR1 is MNHEY, CDR2 SVGAGI. The CDR3 spells CASRGQFNQPQHF. The CDR3 nucleotides read TGTGCCAGCAGGGGGCAATTTAATCAGCCCCAGCATTTT.

The gene calls are TRBV9 and TRBJ2-1, with D possibly matching TRBD2 (5 bases). CDR1 and CDR2 from the germline V gene are SGDLS and YYNGEE. Deletions cut 0 bases from V and 7 bases from J, with 14 bases between. CDR3 size: 15 residues. The CDR3 loop reads CASSVVGGLPNEQFF. The CDR3 DNA reads TGTGCCAGCAGCGTAGTGGGCGGACTTCCAAATGAGCAGTTCTTC.

The chain joins TRBV5-1 to TRBJ2-3; 7 nucleotides line up with TRBD1. Germline CDR1 is SGHRS and CDR2 is YFSETQ. V lost 0 bases and J lost 0; bases outside the gene matches: 4. This CDR3 has 16 amino acids. CDR3 in DNA: TGCGCCAGCAGCTTGGATGGACAGGCTAGCACAGATACGCAGTATTTT. This translates into CASSLDGQASTDTQYF.

The J gene is TRBJ2-2, the V gene TRBV19; possible D gene TRBD2, 6 bases. The CDR3 sequence is 13 residues long. V shed 7 bases and J shed 4 bases, with 10 bases lying between them. Germline CDR1 is LNHDA and CDR2 is SQIVND (reference sequence). CDR3 region: CASMGGRTGELFF. CDR3 DNA: TGTGCCAGTATGGGGGGTCGCACCGGGGAGCTGTTTTTT.

V and J are TRBV2 and TRBJ1-5; D is undetermined. CDR3 length: 12 amino acids. CDR1 and CDR2 (germline): SNHLY, FYNNEI. V was clipped by 8 bases and J by 4 bases, with 9 bases between them. For the CDR3, the DNA is TGTGCCAGCGGGGAGGTGAATCAGCCCCAGCATTTT. Protein sequence: CASGEVNQPQHF. Using reference TRBV2 and TRBJ1-5 for the parts outside the CDR3, the full variable domain is EPEVTQTPSHQVTQMGQEVILRCVPISNHLYFYWYRQILGQKVEFLVSFYNNEISEKSEIFDDQFSVERPDGSNFTLKIRSTKLEDSAMYFCASGEVNQPQHFGDGTRLSIL.

The chain is built from TRBV4-3 and TRBJ2-7; D call uncertain. The CDR3 totals 15 residues. Germline V gives CDR1 LGHNA, CDR2 YSLEER. V was pared by 0 bases and J by 1 base, with 10 bases between. The CDR3 DNA is TGCGCCAGCAGCCAAGAAGACACGGTATCCTACGAGCAGTACTTC. Amino acid sequence: CASSQEDTVSYEQYF.

The chain links TRBV12-5 to TRBJ2-7, with TRBD2 identical over 8 bases. V trimming: 3 bases; J trimming: 2 bases; junction bases outside the gene matches: 6. The CDR3 contains 15 residues. CDR1 is LGHNT, CDR2 FRNRAP, per germline. The CDR3 region is CASGFTTSGAYEQYF. The CDR3 coding sequence is TGTGCTAGTGGTTTTACAACTAGCGGAGCCTACGAGCAGTACTTC. The full variable domain, rest sourced from reference TRBV12-5 and TRBJ2-7, is DARVTQTPRHKVTEMGQEVTMRCQPILGHNTVFWYRQTMMQGLELLAYFRNRAPLDDSGMPKDRFSAEMPDATLATLKIQPSEPRDSAVYFCASGFTTSGAYEQYFGPGTRLTVT.

This clone was detected only once. The V gene is TRBV7-2, the J gene TRBJ1-3; 12 nucleotides align to TRBD1. The CDR3 spans 19 residues. V shed 5 bases, J shed 0 bases, and the junction held 11 bases outside the gene matches. Germline values: CDR1 SGHTA, CDR2 FQGNSA. The CDR3 region is CASSAPGQGAIGSGNTIYF. CDR3 nucleotides: TGTGCCAGCAGCGCGCCGGGACAGGGGGCCATTGGCTCTGGAAACACCATATATTTT.

CDR3 sequence (DNA): TGTGCCAGCAGTGAAGCGCTCAGGGGCACTAACTATGGCTACACCTTC. This gives the protein CASSEALRGTNYGYTF. The gene calls are TRBV6-1 and TRBJ1-2; tentative D call: TRBD1 (6 bases). Trimming took off 0 bases at V and 0 bases at J, with 11 bases between the two ends. Germline V gene lookup returns CDR1 MNHNS and CDR2 SASEGT. The CDR3 totals 16 residues.

This chain joins TRBV5-6 and TRBJ1-6, with D perhaps TRBD1 (6 bases). The germline V gene has CDR1 SGHDT and CDR2 YYEEEE. Trimming took off 4 bases at V and 6 bases at J, with 14 bases between the two ends. The CDR3 has 15 amino acids. The CDR3, as DNA: TGTGCCAGCAGCCGCGACAGGACTCTTAATTCACCCCTCCACTTT. This sequence encodes CASSRDRTLNSPLHF.

The chain couples TRBV6-5 to TRBJ2-7; 9 bases are a match to TRBD1. The CDR3 extends over 15 amino acids. Germline loops: CDR1 MNHEY, CDR2 SVGAGI. V dropped 0 bases and J dropped 2; count of bases not matched to a gene: 2. In DNA, the CDR3 is TGTGCCAGCAGTTACTCGGACAGGGGAGCCTACGAGCAGTACTTC. Its protein product is CASSYSDRGAYEQYF.

This sequence joins TRBV7-9 and TRBJ2-4; 8 bases agree with TRBD1. Losses at the gene ends were 4 bases for V and 3 bases for J; bases not matched to a gene: 11. CDR1 SEHNR and CDR2 FQNEAQ come from the germline V gene (reference sequence). The CDR3 length is 17 residues. This CDR3 reads CASSSSWTGMGKNIQYF. The DNA of the CDR3 is TGTGCCAGCAGCTCGAGTTGGACAGGGATGGGCAAAAACATTCAGTACTTC.

The chain carries TRBV7-2 and TRBJ2-1, with D maybe TRBD2 (6 bases). Looked up from germline, CDR1 is SGHTA and CDR2 is FQGNSA. V was trimmed by 5 bases and J by 9 bases, leaving 11 bases between them. This CDR3 is built from 12 residues. CDR3 amino acids: CASSPRAGEQFF. CDR3 bases: TGTGCCAGCAGCCCCAGAGCGGGTGAGCAGTTCTTC.

The chain is built from TRBV7-9 and TRBJ1-2; D not certain. Germline CDR1 and CDR2: SEHNR and FQNEAQ (reference sequence). CDR3 size: 12 residues. V was pared by 5 bases and J by 8 bases, with 12 bases between. The CDR3 here is CASSTSEVGYTF. Here the CDR3 DNA reads TGTGCCAGCAGCACCTCAGAGGTCGGCTACACCTTC.

This rearrangement joins TRBV2 to TRBJ1-1; 8 positions agree with TRBD1. V was pared by 7 bases and J by 6 bases, with 13 bases of the junction left unmatched. The germline V gene encodes CDR1 SNHLY and CDR2 FYNNEI. The CDR3 totals 15 residues. Written as DNA, the CDR3 is TGTGCCAGCACTATGACAGGGGCCGGCACCGCTGAAGCTTTCTTT. Its protein product is CASTMTGAGTAEAFF.

The chain combines TRBV7-5 with TRBJ1-2. TRBV7-5 corresponds to a pseudogene. The CDR3 runs 15 residues. Here the CDR3 DNA reads TGTGTCAGAAGCCTTCGGGCGGGTCTAAGGAATGGCTACACCTTC. Amino acids: CVRSLRAGLRNGYTF.

This clone appeared a few times. V is TRBV6-5 and J is TRBJ2-1; D perhaps matches TRBD1 (6 bases). The germline V gene has CDR1 MNHEY and CDR2 SVGAGI. This CDR3 has 16 amino acids. V lost 4 bases and J 1 base, leaving 14 bases between the germline ends. In DNA form, the CDR3 reads TGTGCCAGCAGTTCACAGGGCCCCTGGTCCTACAATGAGCAGTTCTTC. Protein sequence: CASSSQGPWSYNEQFF.

The genes are TRBV9 and TRBJ2-3, with TRBD2 identical over 10 bases. J gave up 0 bases and V 3 bases, and 7 bases lay outside the gene matches. Germline CDR1 is SGDLS and CDR2 is YYNGEE. This CDR3 is 17 amino acids long. The CDR3 DNA reads TGTGCCAGCAGCGACCCCCAGACTAGCGGGAGCACAGATACGCAGTATTTT. It encodes CASSDPQTSGSTDTQYF.

The chain is built from TRBV6-6 and TRBJ2-5; no clear D. This CDR3 has 13 residues. Germline V gives CDR1 MNHNY, CDR2 SVGAGI (reference sequence). V lost 5 bases, J lost 0 bases, and 7 bases lay in between. CDR3 nucleotides: TGTGCCAGCAGTAGTCCGGACCAAGAGACCCAGTACTTC. It specifies CASSSPDQETQYF.

The CDR3 region is CASSWTGEGYEQYF. The CDR3, as DNA: TGTGCCAGCTCCTGGACAGGAGAAGGCTACGAGCAGTACTTC. V and J are TRBV18 and TRBJ2-7, with 7 positions matching TRBD1. After removal of 6 bases from V and 3 bases from J, the junction contained 8 bases not matched to a gene. CDR1 is KGHSH and CDR2 is LQKENI in the germline V gene. The CDR3 sequence is 14 residues long.

This clone was seen just once. The CDR3 is CASSFSGTAEKLFF. DNA of the CDR3: TGTGCCAGCAGCTTCTCCGGGACAGCTGAAAAACTGTTTTTT. The V gene is TRBV5-6, the J gene TRBJ1-4; 7 positions agree with TRBD1. The CDR3 consists of 14 residues. Germline CDR1 and CDR2: SGHDT and YYEEEE. J gave up 7 bases and V 2 bases, and 5 bases lay outside the gene matches.

The chain combines TRBV2 with TRBJ2-5; 9 bases align to TRBD2. V lost 1 base to trimming and J lost 0 bases; unmatched junction nucleotides: 3. The V gene's germline CDR1 is SNHLY and CDR2 FYNNEI. The CDR3 has 16 residues. The CDR3 nucleotides are TGTGCCAGCAGTGAAGGGGTAGCGGGGGACCAAGAGACCCAGTACTTC. This codes for CASSEGVAGDQETQYF. The whole variable domain, filled in from reference TRBV2 and TRBJ2-5, reads EPEVTQTPSHQVTQMGQEVILRCVPISNHLYFYWYRQILGQKVEFLVSFYNNEISEKSEIFDDQFSVERPDGSNFTLKIRSTKLEDSAMYFCASSEGVAGDQETQYFGPGTRLLVL.

This chain uses TRBV5-6 with TRBJ1-2; 8 bases line up with TRBD1. The junction had 12 bases not matched to a gene; V was cut back by 0 bases and J by 8 bases. CDR3 size: 16 residues. The germline gives CDR1 SGHDT, CDR2 YYEEEE. In DNA form, the CDR3 reads TGTGCCAGCAGCTTGGGGGAGACAGGGGCGTCCCGAGGCTACACCTTC. It translates to CASSLGETGASRGYTF.

The chain uses TRBV12-5 and TRBJ1-4; D is uncertain. There are 14 residues in the CDR3. In germline, CDR1 is LGHNT, CDR2 FRNRAP. The V end was cut by 6 bases, the J end by 0 bases, with 8 bases between. CDR3 nucleotide sequence: TGTGCTAGTGGCTCAGGTGCAACTAATGAAAAACTGTTTTTT. Residues: CASGSGATNEKLFF.

The chain links TRBV7-9 to TRBJ1-2; 7 bases are a match to TRBD1. This CDR3 spans 15 amino acids. Trimming cost V 3 bases and J 7 bases; bases outside gene matches: 11. Germline lookup yields CDR1 SEHNR and CDR2 FQNEAQ (reference sequence). DNA of the CDR3: TGTGCCAGCAGCTTCGCCGACAGGGAGGAGAGTGGCTACACCTTC. It is translated as CASSFADREESGYTF.

This clone was seen a single time. The chain is built from TRBV5-1 and TRBJ1-1, with a possible D match to TRBD1 (5 bases). Germline V gene sequence: CDR1 SGHRS, CDR2 YFSETQ. V gave up 0 bases and J gave up 0 bases, with 9 bases separating them. There are 15 residues in the CDR3. This CDR3 is CASSLASGLNTEAFF. DNA of the CDR3: TGCGCCAGCAGCTTGGCTTCAGGGTTGAACACTGAAGCTTTCTTT.